The rows below give T cell receptor beta chains drawn from one sample of a study of CD8+CD57+ T cells in acquired aplastic anemia. TCRdb fed the reads into MiXCR, producing one record per CDR3 protein. The table shows about 110,000 distinct CDR3 sequences, with approximately 48% occurring only once. Sequenced input: sorted CD4+, CD8+, or CD8+CD57+ T cells (not recorded which) from PBMCs. These receptors all come from a human donor in good health, serving as a control. The conserved cysteine and the conserved F or W are not part of the CDR3 here. The order of the fields is CDR3 length, V gene, J gene, clone size, CDR3 protein. The size field is filled for only some rows; it gives once, few, many or a size class.

13,TRBV2,TRBJ2-7,NA,ASSEAGQGFYEQY
11,TRBV7-2,TRBJ1-2,NA,ASSPDRLYGYT
11,TRBV12-3/TRBV12-4,TRBJ2-7,NA,ASTSGSTYEQY
6,TRBV19,TRBJ1-6,NA,ASSIPP
11,TRBV7-3,TRBJ2-1,few,ASSQGTGNEQF
16,TRBV20-1,TRBJ2-4,many,SARQGGGAMLAKNIQY
14,TRBV5-1,TRBJ2-3,NA,ASSPYGGGNTDTQY
13,TRBV7-6,TRBJ2-1,many,ASSFTGGSYNEQF
12,TRBV20-1,TRBJ2-7,NA,SASSLTGSPEQY
12,TRBV19,TRBJ1-1,many,ASTISTANTEAF
13,TRBV11-3,TRBJ2-2,few,ASSSWDSDTGELF
8,TRBV29-1,TRBJ1-1,NA,SVMNTEAF
9,TRBV7-6,TRBJ1-1,NA,ATTTGFEAF
11,TRBV20-1,TRBJ1-1,NA,SARDPGKTEAF
14,TRBV29-1,TRBJ2-7,NA,SVDARGDRGSYEQY
13,TRBV2,TRBJ1-5,NA,ASSRRASDNQPQH
13,TRBV6-1,TRBJ2-1,many,ASSQGLESGNEQF
14,TRBV6-1,TRBJ1-5,many,ASSEVYVTVGQPQH
10,TRBV9,TRBJ2-3,NA,ASSVGNNEQY
12,TRBV5-6,TRBJ2-5,many,ASSLAVRGETQY
13,TRBV20-1,TRBJ2-5,NA,SARDGREYQETQY
6,TRBV10-3,TRBJ1-1,NA,AISAGL